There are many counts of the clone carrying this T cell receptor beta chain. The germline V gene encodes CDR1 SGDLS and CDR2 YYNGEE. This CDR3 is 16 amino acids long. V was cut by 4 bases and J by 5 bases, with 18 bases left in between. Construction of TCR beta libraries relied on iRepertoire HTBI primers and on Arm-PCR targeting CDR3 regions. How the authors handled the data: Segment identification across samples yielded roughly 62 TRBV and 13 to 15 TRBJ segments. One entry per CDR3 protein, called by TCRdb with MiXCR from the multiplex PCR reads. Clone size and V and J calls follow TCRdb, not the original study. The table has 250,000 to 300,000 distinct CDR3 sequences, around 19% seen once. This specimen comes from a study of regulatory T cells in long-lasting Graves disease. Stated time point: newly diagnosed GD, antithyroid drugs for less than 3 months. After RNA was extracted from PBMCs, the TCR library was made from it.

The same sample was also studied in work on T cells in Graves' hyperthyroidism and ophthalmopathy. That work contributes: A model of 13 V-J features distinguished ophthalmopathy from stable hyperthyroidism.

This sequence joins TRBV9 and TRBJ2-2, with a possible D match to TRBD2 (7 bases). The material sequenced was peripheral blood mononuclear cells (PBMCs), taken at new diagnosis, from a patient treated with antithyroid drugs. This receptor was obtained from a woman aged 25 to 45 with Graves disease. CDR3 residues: CASSPRGGSGTGELFF. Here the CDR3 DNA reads TGTGCCAGCAGCCCTCGCGGGGGCTCGGGAACCGGGGAGCTGTTTTTT.